This section outlines one T cell receptor (beta chain) sequence together with its context. Its antigen is not identified. The table came from immunoSEQ multiplex PCR; TCRdb's copy has only in-frame clones and leaves some out. Of 130,000 to 150,000 clones in the sample, 91% were seen once. V was pared by 2 bases and J by 5 bases, with 15 bases between. This CDR3 has 15 amino acids. Germline CDR1 is SGHDN and CDR2 is FVKESK. The entry originates in a study of T cell responses to AZD1222 COVID-19 vaccine. Regarding the study as a whole: Elevations in Spike-specific TCR breadth and depth followed administration of two AZD1222 doses. Distributed over spike, vaccine-associated CD4 TCRs predominated at 160-218 and 743-854.

The clonotype comes from an adult who received the AZD1222 COVID-19 vaccine. Here the sequenced sample was peripheral blood, taken 28 days after the second AZD1222 dose. This chain uses TRBV14 with TRBJ2-5, with a weak D call TRBD2 (7 bases). The CDR3 DNA reads TGTGCCAGCAGCCAAAGGCCGGCGGGGGCGGAGACCCAGTACTTC. Its protein product is CASSQRPAGAETQYF.